These 9 T cell receptor beta chains came from one sample sequenced in a study of blood T cell repertoires in COVID-19. Profiled with immunoSEQ multiplex PCR; TCRdb holds only in-frame clones, not every one. The profile shows tens of thousands of clones, approximately 92% of them singletons. Sequenced sample: peripheral blood. The receptors shown here come from a man aged 50-59 years with active COVID-19.

Here the CDR3 reads CASSIKTTRPDTQYF. The CDR3 DNA reads as TGTGCCAGCAGTATTAAAACTACTAGACCAGATACGCAGTATTTT. The chain combines TRBV2 with TRBJ2-3; D perhaps matches TRBD2 (5 bases). Germline lookup yields CDR1 SNHLY and CDR2 FYNNEI. The ends were cut back, 5 bases at V and 4 bases at J, with 16 bases in the middle. This CDR3 spans 15 amino acids.

This sequence joins TRBV12-3 or TRBV12-4 and TRBJ2-7; the match to TRBD1 covers 8 bases. There are 12 residues in the CDR3. V lost 6 bases to trimming and J lost 6 bases; unmatched junction nucleotides: 4. The CDR3 loop reads CASSRDRGEQYF. The CDR3 DNA is TGTGCCAGCAGCAGAGACAGGGGCGAGCAGTACTTC.

The chain uses TRBV5-1 and TRBJ1-1; the D is unclear. CDR1 is SGHRS and CDR2 is YFSETQ in the germline V gene. The CDR3 extends over 14 amino acids. V lost 1 base to trimming and J lost 0 bases, with 7 bases between them. The CDR3 region is CASSLWQMNTEAFF. In nucleotides, the CDR3 is TGCGCCAGCAGCTTGTGGCAGATGAACACTGAAGCTTTCTTT.

This clone was seen more than once but under ten times. V and J are TRBV6-5 and TRBJ1-5; no reliable D call. The V end lost 6 bases, the J end lost 5 bases, and 14 bases lay between the germline ends. Germline V gives CDR1 MNHEY, CDR2 SVGAGI. The CDR3 sequence is 14 residues long. The CDR3 sequence is CASSNRHIDQPQHF. The CDR3 nucleotides read TGTGCCAGCAGCAACCGACACATAGATCAGCCCCAGCATTTT.

The sample holds a few counts of this clone. This rearrangement joins TRBV7-6 to TRBJ2-7; D not certain. CDR1 is SGHVS and CDR2 is FNYEAQ in the germline V gene. Trimming cost V 6 bases and J 4 bases, with 13 bases left between them. The CDR3 sequence is 13 residues long. The CDR3 coding sequence is TGTGCCAGCAGTTCCTACAGAGTATACGAGCAGTACTTC. It specifies CASSSYRVYEQYF.

Here the CDR3 DNA reads TGTGCCATCAGTGTCTGGCTAGCGGGGAACACAGATACGCAGTATTTT. It encodes CAISVWLAGNTDTQYF. V gene TRBV10-3 combines with J gene TRBJ2-3; TRBD2 matches at 9 bases. The CDR3 extends over 16 amino acids. Per the germline V gene, CDR1 is ENHRY and CDR2 is SYGVKD. J was trimmed by 2 bases and V by 4 bases; bases with no gene match: 7.

The CDR3 coding sequence is TGTGCCAGCAGCTTGGGGGAAACAGGGGCGTACAATGAGCAGTTCTTC. Amino acid sequence: CASSLGETGAYNEQFF. The V gene is TRBV5-6, the J gene TRBJ2-1; 7 bases are shared with TRBD1. With 0 bases clipped from V and 4 bases from J, the junction kept 7 bases outside the gene matches. Germline V gene lookup returns CDR1 SGHDT and CDR2 YYEEEE. The length of the CDR3 is 16 residues.

This chain links TRBV29-1 with TRBJ2-5, with a weak D call TRBD2 (6 bases). The CDR3 extends over 14 amino acids. Germline V CDR1 and CDR2: SQVTM, ANQGSEA. The ends were cut back, 3 bases at V and 5 bases at J, with 16 bases in the middle. CDR3 nucleotide sequence: TGCAGCGTTGAGGACTTGGCGGGGAAGGAGACCCAGTACTTC. This gives the protein CSVEDLAGKETQYF.

This chain joins TRBV6-1 and TRBJ2-1, with a possible D match to TRBD1 (5 bases). CDR3 length: 20 amino acids. The V end lost 1 base, the J end lost 7 bases, and 29 bases lay between the germline ends. The V gene's germline CDR1 is MNHNS and CDR2 SASEGT. CDR3 region: CASSEGRAIHHQRGVNEQFF. The CDR3 coding sequence is TGTGCCAGCAGTGAAGGGAGAGCGATCCACCACCAAAGGGGCGTTAATGAGCAGTTCTTC.